Detailed here is one T cell receptor (beta chain). These data originate in a study of tumor and adjacent non-tumor tissue in lung cancer. CDR3 length: 15 residues. Germline-derived CDR1 and CDR2 are MNHEY and SVGEGT. V was clipped by 8 bases and J by 12 bases, with 28 bases between them. Three rounds of nested PCR, following a modified ARM-PCR protocol, produced the TCRbeta library. TCRdb re-called the multiplex PCR reads through MiXCR, storing one row per CDR3 protein. The profile shows 77,000 or so distinct CDR3 sequences, over 65% of them singletons. No cell sorting was done before RNA was extracted from the tissue. This non-tumor lung sample came from over 3 cm beyond the tumor edge.

The genes are TRBV6-2 or TRBV6-3 and TRBJ1-1; D gene uncertain. This sequence was found in a man in his 70s with non-small cell lung cancer. The specimen was distant non-tumor lung tissue. The CDR3 reads CASRPFVGQRREPFF. The CDR3 nucleotides read TGTGCCAGCCGACCGTTTGTGGGTCAGAGAAGAGAACCTTTCTTT.